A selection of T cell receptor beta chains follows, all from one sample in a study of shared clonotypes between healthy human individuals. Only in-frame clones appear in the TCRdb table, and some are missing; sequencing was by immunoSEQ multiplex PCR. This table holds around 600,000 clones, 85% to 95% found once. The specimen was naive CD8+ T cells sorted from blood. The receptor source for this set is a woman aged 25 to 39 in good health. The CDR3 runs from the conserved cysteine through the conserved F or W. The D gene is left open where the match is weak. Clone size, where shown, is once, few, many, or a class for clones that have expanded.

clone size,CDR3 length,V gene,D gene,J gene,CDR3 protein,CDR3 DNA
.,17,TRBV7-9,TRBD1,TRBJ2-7,CASSFSPRTGGTLEQYF,TGTGCCAGCAGCTTCTCTCCCCGGACAGGGGGGACCCTCGAGCAGTACTTC
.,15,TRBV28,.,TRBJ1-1,CASSLHRGEVPQAFF,TGTGCCAGCAGTTTGCACCGAGGGGAAGTTCCTCAAGCTTTCTTT
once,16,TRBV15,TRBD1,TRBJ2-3,CATSRGGDRGTDTQYF,TGTGCCACCAGCAGGGGAGGGGACAGGGGTACAGATACGCAGTATTTT
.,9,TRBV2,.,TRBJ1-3,CAERNTIYF,TGTGCCGAGAGAAACACCATATATTTT
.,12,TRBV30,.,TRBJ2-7,CAWGLGTDEQYF,TGTGCCTGGGGGTTAGGGACCGACGAGCAGTACTTC
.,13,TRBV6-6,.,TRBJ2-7,CASSYVGSYEQYF,TGTGCCAGCAGTTACGTCGGGAGCTACGAGCAGTACTTC
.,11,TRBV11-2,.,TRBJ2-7,CASQGINEQYF,TGTGCCAGCCAGGGAATCAACGAGCAGTACTTC
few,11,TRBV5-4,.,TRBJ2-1,CASSLLNEQFF,TGTGCCAGCAGCTTACTCAATGAGCAGTTCTTC
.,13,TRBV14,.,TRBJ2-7,CASSHSGVYEQYF,TGTGCCAGCAGCCATTCCGGAGTCTACGAGCAGTACTTC
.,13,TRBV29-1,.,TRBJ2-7,CSVEGGTSYEQYF,TGCAGCGTTGAAGGGGGGACCTCCTACGAGCAGTACTTC
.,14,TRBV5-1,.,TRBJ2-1,CASSPWTTGHEQFF,TGCGCCAGCAGCCCCTGGACTACGGGGCATGAGCAGTTCTTC
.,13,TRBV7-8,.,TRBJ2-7,CASRLIGGHEQYF,TGTGCCAGCAGACTAATCGGAGGCCACGAGCAGTACTTC
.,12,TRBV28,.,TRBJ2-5,CASASAIETQYF,TGTGCCAGCGCATCCGCAATCGAGACCCAGTACTTC
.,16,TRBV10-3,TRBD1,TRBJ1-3,CAISEGQGRFGNTIYF,TGTGCCATCAGTGAGGGACAGGGGCGCTTTGGAAACACCATATATTTT
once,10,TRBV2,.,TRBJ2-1,CASSDGEQFF,TGTGCCAGCAGTGATGGAGAGCAGTTCTTC
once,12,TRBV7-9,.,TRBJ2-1,CASSTTGYEQFF,TGTGCCAGCAGCACCACAGGGTACGAGCAGTTCTTC
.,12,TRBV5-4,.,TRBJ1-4,CASSLVGEKLFF,TGTGCCAGCAGCTTGGTGGGGGAAAAACTGTTTTTT
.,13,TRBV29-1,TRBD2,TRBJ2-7,CSVGLAESYEQYF,TGCAGCGTTGGACTAGCGGAATCCTACGAGCAGTACTTC
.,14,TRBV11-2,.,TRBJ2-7,CASSFPWAEHEQYF,TGTGCCAGCAGCTTCCCATGGGCAGAGCACGAGCAGTACTTC
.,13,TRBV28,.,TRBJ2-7,CATEGGVSYEQYF,TGTGCCACCGAGGGGGGGGTTTCCTACGAGCAGTACTTC
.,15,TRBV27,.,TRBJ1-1,CASSATGTVNTEAFF,TGTGCCAGCAGTGCCACCGGGACGGTGAACACTGAAGCTTTCTTT
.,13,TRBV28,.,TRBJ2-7,CASSLGHSYEQYF,TGTGCCAGCAGTCTTGGACACTCATACGAGCAGTACTTC
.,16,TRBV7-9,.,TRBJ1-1,CASSPTSGGLNTEAFF,TGTGCCAGCAGCCCGACCTCTGGGGGTCTGAACACTGAAGCTTTCTTT
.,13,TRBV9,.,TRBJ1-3,CASSGNSGNTIYF,TGTGCCAGCAGCGGGAACTCGGGAAACACCATATATTTT
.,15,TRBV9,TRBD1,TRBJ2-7,CASSVARDSPYEQYF,TGTGCCAGCAGCGTAGCTCGGGACAGTCCCTACGAGCAGTACTTC
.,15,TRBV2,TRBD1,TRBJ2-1,CASRPQGVEGTEQFF,TGTGCCAGCAGACCACAGGGGGTTGAAGGTACTGAGCAGTTCTTC
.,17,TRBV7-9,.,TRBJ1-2,CASSLGALAAGRYGYTF,TGTGCCAGCAGCTTAGGGGCTTTGGCAGCCGGGCGTTATGGCTACACCTTC
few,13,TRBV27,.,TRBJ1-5,CASSSGHNQPQHF,TGTGCCAGCAGTTCAGGGCACAATCAGCCCCAGCATTTT
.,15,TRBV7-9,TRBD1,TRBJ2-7,CASSSGTGGTTNQYF,TGTGCCAGCAGCTCCGGGACAGGGGGTACTACGAACCAGTACTTC
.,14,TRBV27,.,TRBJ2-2,CASSLRQITGELFF,TGTGCCAGCAGTTTAAGGCAGATCACCGGGGAGCTGTTTTTT
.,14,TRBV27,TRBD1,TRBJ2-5,CASSSTGGWETQYF,TGTGCCAGCAGTTCGACAGGGGGCTGGGAGACCCAGTACTTC
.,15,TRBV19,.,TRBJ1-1,CASSSRGEGNTEAFF,TGTGCCAGTAGTTCCCGTGGCGAAGGGAACACTGAAGCTTTCTTT
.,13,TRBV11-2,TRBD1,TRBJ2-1,CASSPTGLDEQFF,TGTGCCAGCAGCCCGACAGGGTTGGATGAGCAGTTCTTC
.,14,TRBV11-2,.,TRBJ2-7,CASSLEEGPYEQYF,TGTGCCAGCAGCTTAGAGGAGGGCCCTTACGAGCAGTACTTC
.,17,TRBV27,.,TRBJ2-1,CASISYTTRAFPNEQFF,TGTGCCAGCATCAGTTATACAACGCGAGCTTTCCCCAATGAGCAGTTCTTC
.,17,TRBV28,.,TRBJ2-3,CASSSRGASSFTDTQYF,TGTGCCAGCAGCTCCCGAGGGGCATCCTCCTTCACAGATACGCAGTATTTT
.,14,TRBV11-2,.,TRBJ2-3,CASSLIVGTDTQYF,TGTGCCAGCAGCTTAATAGTCGGCACAGATACGCAGTATTTT
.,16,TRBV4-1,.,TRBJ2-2,CASSPRVRGSAGELFF,TGCGCCAGCAGCCCCCGTGTCCGGGGCAGCGCCGGGGAGCTGTTTTTT
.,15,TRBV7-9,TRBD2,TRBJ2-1,CASSKTSGKDNEQFF,TGTGCCAGCAGCAAGACTAGCGGGAAAGACAATGAGCAGTTCTTC
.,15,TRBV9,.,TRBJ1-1,CASTRSTNMNTEAFF,TGTGCCAGCACCCGTAGTACGAATATGAACACTGAAGCTTTCTTT
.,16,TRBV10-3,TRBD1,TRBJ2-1,CAISDPPGQGYNEQFF,TGTGCCATCAGTGACCCCCCGGGACAGGGCTACAATGAGCAGTTCTTC
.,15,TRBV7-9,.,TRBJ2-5,CASSPSYYGAETQYF,TGTGCCAGCAGCCCGTCCTATTACGGGGCGGAGACCCAGTACTTC
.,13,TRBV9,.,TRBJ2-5,CASSTELEETQYF,TGTGCCAGCAGCACAGAATTGGAAGAGACCCAGTACTTC
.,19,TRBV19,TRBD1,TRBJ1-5,CASSMGQGINGYSNQPQHF,TGTGCCAGTAGTATGGGACAGGGTATTAATGGGTATAGCAATCAGCCCCAGCATTTT
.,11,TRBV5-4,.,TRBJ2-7,CASSSLNEQYF,TGTGCCAGCAGCTCGCTTAACGAGCAGTACTTC
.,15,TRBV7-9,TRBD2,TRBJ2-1,CASSYGLAGDNEQFF,TGTGCCAGCAGTTACGGACTAGCGGGAGACAATGAGCAGTTCTTC
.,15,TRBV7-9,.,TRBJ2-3,CASSLGLGITDTQYF,TGTGCCAGCAGCTTAGGGTTGGGGATCACAGATACGCAGTATTTT
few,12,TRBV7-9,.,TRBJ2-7,CASSLGFHEQYF,TGTGCCAGCAGCTTAGGGTTCCACGAGCAGTACTTC